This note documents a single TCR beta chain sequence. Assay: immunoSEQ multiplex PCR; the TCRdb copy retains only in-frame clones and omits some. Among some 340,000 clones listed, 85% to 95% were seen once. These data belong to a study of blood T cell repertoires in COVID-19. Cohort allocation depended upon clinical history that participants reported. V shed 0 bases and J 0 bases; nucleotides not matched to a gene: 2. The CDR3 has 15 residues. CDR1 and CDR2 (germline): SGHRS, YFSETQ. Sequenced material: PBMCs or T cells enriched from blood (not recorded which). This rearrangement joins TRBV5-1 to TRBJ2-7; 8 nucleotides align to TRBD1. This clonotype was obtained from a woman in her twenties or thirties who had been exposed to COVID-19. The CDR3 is CASSLGTGSSYEQYF. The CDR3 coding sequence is TGCGCCAGCAGCTTGGGGACAGGGAGCTCCTACGAGCAGTACTTC.